The source of this T cell receptor beta chain is a study of long-term antiretroviral therapy in people with HIV. It was version v3.0 of the immunoSEQ assay that was run at survey level. Method: immunoSEQ multiplex PCR; TCRdb's copy keeps in-frame clones and lacks some. The table records approximately 30,000 clones, just over 85% of them present only once. This clone was recorded a few times. The TCR comes from a woman younger than 45 with HIV. Sequencing used unsorted PBMCs, obtained 0.8 years after starting antiretroviral therapy.

CDR3 loop: CASSAGSRNEKLFF. CDR3 nucleotides: TGCGCCAGCAGCGCAGGGTCCAGGAATGAAAAACTGTTTTTT. The chain employs TRBV4-1 and TRBJ1-4; a possible D gene is TRBD1 (5 bases). Germline V CDR1 and CDR2: MGHRA, YSYEKL. V was trimmed by 5 bases and J by 5 bases, leaving 12 bases between them. This CDR3 is built from 14 residues.